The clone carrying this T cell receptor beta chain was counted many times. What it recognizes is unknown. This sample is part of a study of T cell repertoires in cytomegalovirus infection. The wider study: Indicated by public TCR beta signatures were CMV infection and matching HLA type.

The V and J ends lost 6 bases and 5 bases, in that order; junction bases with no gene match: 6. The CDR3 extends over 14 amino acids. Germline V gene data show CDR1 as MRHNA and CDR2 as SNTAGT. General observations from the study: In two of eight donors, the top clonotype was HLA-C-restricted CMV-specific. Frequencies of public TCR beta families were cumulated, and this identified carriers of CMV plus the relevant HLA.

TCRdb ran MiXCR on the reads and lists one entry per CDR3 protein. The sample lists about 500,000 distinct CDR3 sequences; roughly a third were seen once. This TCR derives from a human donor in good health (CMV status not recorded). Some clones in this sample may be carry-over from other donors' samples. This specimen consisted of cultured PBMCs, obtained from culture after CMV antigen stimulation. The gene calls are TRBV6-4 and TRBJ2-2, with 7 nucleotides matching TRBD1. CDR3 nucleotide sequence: TGTGCCAGCAGCCGAACAGGGGAAACCGGGGAGCTGTTTTTT. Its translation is CASSRTGETGELFF.